This TCR beta chain came from a study of T cells in Graves' hyperthyroidism and ophthalmopathy. Study-wide points: The model predicted ophthalmopathy a median around six months before onset.

This clonotype was seen many times. Its antigen is undetermined. A patient was excluded if there was uncontrolled infection, other autoimmune disease, pregnancy or lactation. Researchers amplified the TCR beta CDR3 regions from RNA transcripts. In the first-round RT-PCR of the TCR CDR3, the HTBI primer set was used. TCRdb passed the multiplex PCR reads through MiXCR, listing each CDR3 protein once. This sample has nearly 600,000 distinct CDR3 sequences, with around 13% found just once. This receptor was identified in a woman in her 30s with Graves' hyperthyroidism that later progressed to Graves' ophthalmopathy. The sequenced sample consisted of blood.

CDR3: CASRPSAGGSEQYF. DNA for the CDR3: TGTGCCAGCAGGCCTTCCGCGGGAGGGAGCGAGCAGTACTTC. The chain recombines TRBV12-3 or TRBV12-4 with TRBJ2-7; 9 bases match TRBD2. Germline trimming cut 6 bases from V and 6 bases from J; bases unmatched to any gene: 9. The CDR3 runs to 14 residues.